This passage covers 17 T cell receptor beta chains from one sample sequenced in a study of T cell changes during pregnancy in multiple sclerosis. Repertoires were generated with immunoSEQ multiplex PCR, while TCRdb's copy carries only in-frame clones and drops some. The sample comprises over 65,000 clones, 75% to 95% of which are singletons, and around 1.8% rests with the top ten. Sequenced here: peripheral blood, sampled in the first trimester of pregnancy. The receptor source for this set is a female donor in good health, enrolled as a control in a pregnancy study.

The chain carries TRBV7-9 and TRBJ2-7; TRBD1 matches at 7 bases. Germline loops: CDR1 SEHNR, CDR2 FQNEAQ (reference sequence). The V gene end was trimmed by 6 bases and the J gene end by 2 bases; junction bases not matched to a gene: 7. This CDR3 is built from 14 residues. The CDR3 spells CASSSYDRAYEQYF. CDR3 DNA sequence: TGTGCCAGCAGTTCCTACGACAGGGCCTACGAGCAGTACTTC.

The table lists this clone with a count of one. The CDR3 bases are TGTGCCAGCATAAGGTCTGCCCGGGGCTATGGCTACACCTTC. Protein: CASIRSARGYGYTF. The chain uses TRBV2 and TRBJ1-2; no reliable D call. Germline CDR1 reads SNHLY; CDR2 reads FYNNEI. Trimming removed 7 bases at V and 4 bases at J, with 16 bases between. CDR3 size: 14 residues.

V gene TRBV7-3 combines with J gene TRBJ2-7, with 9 bases that match TRBD1. The CDR3 has 15 residues. The V gene's germline CDR1 is SGHTA and CDR2 FQGTGA. V was clipped by 5 bases and J by 2 bases; unmatched bases: 7. The CDR3 here is CASSPGGTGTYEQYF. CDR3 DNA: TGTGCCAGCAGCCCCGGAGGGACAGGGACCTACGAGCAGTACTTC.

This clone was detected once. The chain recombines TRBV9 with TRBJ2-2; the D gene is possibly TRBD2 (6 bases). The CDR3 has 15 amino acids. The germline V gene has CDR1 SGDLS and CDR2 YYNGEE. V was cut by 3 bases and J by 2 bases, with 11 bases left in between. CDR3 nucleotides: TGTGCCAGCAGCGCTCCGGGACTCAACACCGGGGAGCTGTTTTTT. This translates into CASSAPGLNTGELFF.

This rearrangement joins TRBV19 to TRBJ1-2; 10 positions match TRBD1. The CDR3 sequence is 14 residues long. Germline V gives CDR1 LNHDA, CDR2 SQIVND (reference sequence). V lost 7 bases, J lost 2 bases, and 4 bases stayed unmatched. The DNA of the CDR3 is TGTGCCAGTACAAGACAGGGGGCGAACTATGGCTACACCTTC. Amino acids: CASTRQGANYGYTF.

The chain links TRBV5-4 to TRBJ2-2; 9 nucleotides align to TRBD2. Germline CDR1 is SGHNT and CDR2 is YYREEE (reference sequence). This CDR3 has 16 amino acids. V trimming: 4 bases; J trimming: 1 base; junction bases outside the gene matches: 5. This CDR3 is CASSLRGGENTGELFF. The CDR3 nucleotides read TGTGCCAGCAGCCTTCGCGGGGGGGAGAACACCGGGGAGCTGTTTTTT.

The gene calls are TRBV5-4 and TRBJ2-7; D is undetermined. The germline V and J ends were trimmed by 0 bases and 7 bases, with 5 bases remaining between them. The CDR3 consists of 11 residues. In germline, CDR1 is SGHNT, CDR2 YYREEE (reference sequence). This chain's CDR3 is CASSLVQEQYF. CDR3 DNA: TGTGCCAGCAGCTTGGTACAGGAGCAGTACTTC.

The rearrangement joins TRBV5-1 to TRBJ2-3, with unresolved D. Deletions cut 1 base from V and 5 bases from J, with 8 bases between. The germline gives CDR1 SGHRS, CDR2 YFSETQ. This CDR3 has 13 residues. The CDR3 protein is CASSLNSLDTQYF. The CDR3 DNA reads TGCGCCAGCAGCTTGAATAGTCTAGATACGCAGTATTTT.

With regard to this clone: Within the sample, other DNA sequences also encode this same CDR3. The chain carries TRBV29-1 and TRBJ1-2, with D possibly being TRBD1 (5 bases). Between the trimmed V and J ends, which lost 2 bases and 6 bases, there was a span of 10 bases. The CDR3 is 12 amino acids. Germline V lookup: CDR1 SQVTM, CDR2 ANQGSEA. This chain's CDR3 is CSVERAGHGYTF. Written as DNA, the CDR3 is TGCAGCGTTGAAAGAGCAGGGCATGGCTACACCTTC.

The chain recombines TRBV27 with TRBJ2-1, with 8 positions matching TRBD2. CDR1 is MNHEY, CDR2 SMNVEV, per germline (reference sequence). The trim removed 4 bases at V and 6 bases at J, leaving 5 bases unmatched. CDR3 length: 14 amino acids. The CDR3 protein is CASSSIRGGNEQFF. CDR3 DNA: TGTGCCAGCAGTTCAATACGGGGGGGCAATGAGCAGTTCTTC.

The chain recombines TRBV7-2 with TRBJ1-1; 7 bases agree with TRBD1. Germline trimming cut 5 bases from V and 1 base from J; bases unmatched to any gene: 4. CDR3 size: 14 residues. Germline V gives CDR1 SGHTA, CDR2 FQGNSA. The CDR3 nucleotides read TGTGCCAGCAGCACGAACAGGGGGAACACTGAAGCTTTCTTT. Its protein is CASSTNRGNTEAFF.

This chain joins TRBV29-1 and TRBJ2-5, with TRBD1 as a possible D gene (5 bases). This CDR3 spans 16 amino acids. Germline V CDR1 and CDR2: SQVTM, ANQGSEA. Trimming removed 6 bases at V and 4 bases at J, with 24 bases between. CDR3 residues: CSVDGLRGFASETQYF. The CDR3 coding sequence is TGCAGCGTAGATGGTTTAAGGGGATTCGCGTCAGAGACCCAGTACTTC.

The genes are TRBV9 and TRBJ2-1; 11 nucleotides agree with TRBD2. CDR3 length: 16 residues. From germline, CDR1 is SGDLS and CDR2 YYNGEE. Trimming cost V 0 bases and J 4 bases; bases outside gene matches: 3. CDR3 nucleotide sequence: TGTGCCAGCAGCGTAGGGGGACTAGCGGTATACAATGAGCAGTTCTTC. Its protein product is CASSVGGLAVYNEQFF.

The chain recombines TRBV2 with TRBJ1-6; 7 bases match TRBD1. The V gene end was trimmed by 6 bases and the J gene end by 14 bases; junction bases not matched to a gene: 7. Looked up from germline, CDR1 is SNHLY and CDR2 is FYNNEI. The CDR3 is made up of 12 amino acids. The CDR3 reads CASRGQKASLHF. CDR3 nucleotide sequence: TGTGCCAGCAGGGGACAGAAAGCATCCCTCCACTTT.

The CDR3 DNA reads as TGTGCCAGCTCACCACCCCAGGGGGCGCCGGGCACTGAAGCTTTCTTT. It translates to CASSPPQGAPGTEAFF. The rearrangement joins TRBV18 to TRBJ1-1; 8 nucleotides match TRBD1. CDR3 length: 16 residues. Germline CDR1 KGHSH, CDR2 LQKENI. With 0 bases clipped from V and 4 bases from J, the junction kept 7 bases outside the gene matches.

The chain combines TRBV28 with TRBJ1-3, with a tentative D call TRBD1 (6 bases). Germline loops: CDR1 MDHEN, CDR2 SYDVKM. This CDR3 is built from 15 residues. V gave up 7 bases and J gave up 2 bases, with 15 bases separating them. CDR3: CASTSRGGPGNTIYF. Written as DNA, the CDR3 is TGTGCCAGCACCTCTAGGGGGGGCCCTGGAAACACCATATATTTT.

The chain joins TRBV15 to TRBJ1-2; 9 bases agree with TRBD1. After removal of 8 bases from V and 8 bases from J, the junction contained 12 bases not matched to a gene. This CDR3 has 14 residues. Germline-derived CDR1 and CDR2 are LNHNV and YYDKDF (reference sequence). The CDR3 DNA follows: TGTGCCACCCGCCCGGGACAGGGAAGGGGAGGCTACACCTTC. Protein sequence: CATRPGQGRGGYTF.